This T cell receptor beta chain was identified in a study of STAT5B mutations in CD4+ large granular lymphocyte leukemia. For this clone: The antigen is unknown.

The CDR3 runs to 13 residues. Germline V gives CDR1 LGHNA, CDR2 YSLEER. V lost 1 base to trimming and J lost 3 bases, with 7 bases between them. The table came from immunoSEQ multiplex PCR; TCRdb's copy has only in-frame clones and leaves some out. Here the sample spans about 30,000 clones, approximately 73% being singletons. Broader study findings: TRBV06-family usage was enriched in top patient clones (8/27) versus controls (2/35).

This clonotype was sampled from a human donor in good health. Input material: CD4+ T cells from blood buffy coats. This chain connects TRBV4-3 to TRBJ2-7; no reliable D call. Written as DNA, the CDR3 is TGCGCCAGCAGCCAAGGGGCGCACTACGAGCAGTACTTC. As protein: CASSQGAHYEQYF.